The 3 T cell receptor beta chains below come from one sample, sequenced in a study of T cells after yellow fever vaccination. TCRdb itself ran the 5' RACE reads through MiXCR, one entry per CDR3 protein. The repertoire includes about 550,000 distinct CDR3 sequences, about a fifth of them detected once, and over 11% sits in the top ten. The source was PBMCs, collected 15 days after the yellow fever booster vaccination. These TCRs come from a man aged 25 to 45 who received the YFV17D yellow fever vaccine.

The chain joins TRBV20-1 to TRBJ2-7, with D hard to call. Trimming took off 0 bases at V and 3 bases at J, with 21 bases between the two ends. This CDR3 comprises 17 residues. Germline-derived CDR1 and CDR2 are DFQATT and SNEGSKA (reference sequence). Written as DNA, the CDR3 is TGCAGTGCTAGAGATCTTCTTAGGTCTGATGGTGGCTACGAGCAGTACTTC. It is translated as CSARDLLRSDGGYEQYF.

The rearrangement joins TRBV11-2 to TRBJ1-1; a possible D gene is TRBD1 (5 bases). CDR3 length: 15 residues. Trimming took off 5 bases at V and 2 bases at J, with 15 bases between the two ends. Per the germline V gene, CDR1 is SGHAT and CDR2 is FQNNGV. In nucleotides, the CDR3 is TGTGCCAGCAGCCCATCCAGGGCGATCAACACTGAAGCTTTCTTT. Residues: CASSPSRAINTEAFF.

This clonotype was observed a few times. The chain uses TRBV5-1 and TRBJ2-1; 9 bases fit TRBD2. The ends lost 0 bases at V and 6 bases at J; junction bases unmatched: 4. The CDR3 contains 15 residues. Germline CDR1 reads SGHRS; CDR2 reads YFSETQ. CDR3 sequence: CASSLEGLATNEQFF. The DNA of the CDR3 is TGCGCCAGCAGCTTGGAGGGACTAGCCACCAATGAGCAGTTCTTC.